This TCR beta chain was profiled in a study of Graves' ophthalmopathy and Graves' hyperthyroidism. Germline CDR1 reads SGHAT; CDR2 reads FQNNGV. This CDR3 contains 18 residues. Trimming cost V 4 bases and J 0 bases; bases outside gene matches: 14. The study amplified TCR beta CDR3 regions using RNA transcripts. First-round RT-PCR relied on HTBI primers, and a second-round multiplex PCR came next. TCRdb redid the calling of the multiplex PCR reads with MiXCR, one entry per CDR3 protein. The table records around 1,200,000 distinct CDR3 sequences, 35% to 45% of them present only once. This clonotype has more than one count but fewer than ten.

The V gene is TRBV11-2, the J gene TRBJ2-5; 7 bases align to TRBD2. This clonotype was sampled from an adult man with Graves' hyperthyroidism. Material: peripheral blood or thyroid tissue (not recorded which). Written as DNA, the CDR3 is TGTGCCAGCAGCTCTGGGACCTGGGGGGGTCCGAACCAAGAGACCCAGTACTTC. Protein product: CASSSGTWGGPNQETQYF.